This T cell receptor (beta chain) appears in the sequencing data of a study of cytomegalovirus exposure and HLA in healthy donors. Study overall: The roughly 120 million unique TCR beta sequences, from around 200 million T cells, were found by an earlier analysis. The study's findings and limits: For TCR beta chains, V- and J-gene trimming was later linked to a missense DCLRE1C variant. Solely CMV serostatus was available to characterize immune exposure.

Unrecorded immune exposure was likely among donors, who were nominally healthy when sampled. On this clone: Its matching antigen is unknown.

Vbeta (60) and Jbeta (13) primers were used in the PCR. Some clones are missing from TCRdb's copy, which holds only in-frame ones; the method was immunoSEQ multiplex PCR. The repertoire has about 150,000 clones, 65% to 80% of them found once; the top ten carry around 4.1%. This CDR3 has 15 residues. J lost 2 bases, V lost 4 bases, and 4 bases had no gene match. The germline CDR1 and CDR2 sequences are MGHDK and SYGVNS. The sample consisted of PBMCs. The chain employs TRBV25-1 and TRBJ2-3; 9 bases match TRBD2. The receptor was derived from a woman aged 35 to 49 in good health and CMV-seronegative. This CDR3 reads CASSAAGGATDTQYF. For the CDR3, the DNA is TGTGCCAGCAGTGCAGCGGGGGGAGCCACAGATACGCAGTATTTT.